The 5 T cell receptor gamma chains presented below share a single source sample, sequenced in a study of Vδ1+ human thymocytes. Findings of the study overall: Thymic TRG and TRD repertoires appeared highly polyclonal.

The antigens for these receptors are not known. Sequences come from RNA converted to cDNA by reverse transcription. The CDR3 regions were amplified by multiplex PCR from V-gene primers to a constant-region primer. TCRdb called clones anew from the multiplex PCR reads with CATT. The repertoire includes about 36,000 gamma-chain clones, roughly a fifth of them detected once, and about 2% sits in the top ten. Sequenced material: Vdelta1+ gamma-delta thymocytes from the thymus. Sample subset: FACS-sorted CD3+ TCRalphabeta- TCRVdelta1+ TCRVdelta2- thymocytes. Receptors originate from a girl under two years old who had congenital heart surgery.

V and J are TRGV8 and TRGJ1 or TRGJ2. With V trimmed by 3 bases and J by 7 bases, 12 bases remained unmatched. The germline gives CDR1 VENAVY, CDR2 YDSYNSRV. The length of the CDR3 is 14 residues. CDR3 amino acids: CATWDGPGHYKKLF. The CDR3 bases are TGTGCCACCTGGGATGGGCCGGGGCACTATAAGAAACTCTTT.

A single count supports this clone. This rearrangement joins TRGV9 to TRGJP. Per germline, CDR1 GITISATS and CDR2 ISYDGTV (reference sequence). The junction had 12 bases not matched to a gene; V was cut back by 4 bases and J by 6 bases. The CDR3 runs 18 residues. The CDR3 sequence is CALWEQTNGELGKKIKVF. CDR3 bases: TGTGCCTTGTGGGAACAAACCAACGGAGAGTTGGGCAAAAAAATCAAGGTATTT.

This clone was counted between two and nine times. Given a much more abundant clone one base away, this may be a read error. The sample has other DNA sequences that encode this CDR3 too. The chain links TRGV2 to TRGJP2. After removal of 0 bases from V and 3 bases from J, the junction contained 4 bases not matched to a gene. Germline V gene data show CDR1 as EGSNGY and CDR2 as YDSYNSKV. This CDR3 spans 15 amino acids. CDR3 sequence reads: CATWDGRCSDWIKTF. The CDR3 DNA reads as TGTGCCACCTGGGACGGGCGATGTAGTGATTGGATCAAGACGTTT.

This chain uses TRGV4 with TRGJ1 or TRGJ2. V lost 2 bases, J lost 3 bases, and 10 bases stayed unmatched. Looked up from germline, CDR1 is EGSTGY and CDR2 is YDSYTSSV. This CDR3 has 15 amino acids. The CDR3 region is CATWDANPFYYKKLF. DNA for the CDR3: TGTGCCACCTGGGATGCCAACCCCTTTTATTATAAGAAACTCTTT.

In this sample, this clone turned up a few times. The J gene is TRGJ1 or TRGJ2, the V gene TRGV5. With V trimmed by 1 base and J by 6 bases, 9 bases remained unmatched. Per the germline V gene, CDR1 is VINAFY and CDR2 is YDVSNSKD. The CDR3 is 14 amino acids. CDR3 nucleotide sequence: TGTGCCACCTGGGACAGTACCTCAGGTTATAAGAAACTCTTT. Its translation is CATWDSTSGYKKLF.